This TCR beta chain was sequenced during a study of OX40 agonist ivuxolimab in advanced cancers. Study findings and constraints: Which antigen the expanded peripheral T cells recognized is unknown. At doses 0.1 to 3.0 mg/kg, CD4+ and CD8+ clones expanded. Certain nonresponders additionally had low normalized T-cell clonal expansion.

The CDR3 consists of 15 residues. Unmatched junction bases numbered 10, after V lost 2 bases and J lost 9 bases. Germline-derived CDR1 and CDR2 are KGHSH and LQKENI. A remark on this clone: Its antigen is as yet unknown.

Using immunoSEQ multiplex PCR, the repertoire was profiled, and TCRdb retains in-frame clones only, with some absent. The sample records under 90,000 clones, roughly 93% being singletons. The receptor comes from an adult with an advanced solid tumor such as melanoma, head and neck, liver or kidney cancer. The V call is TRBV18, the J call TRBJ2-1; 7 bases fit TRBD2. Here the sequenced sample was CD4+ or CD8+ T cells sorted from blood, taken in a trial of the OX40 agonist ivuxolimab. Here the CDR3 reads CASSPGRESNVEQFF. In DNA, the CDR3 is TGTGCCAGCTCACCAGGGCGGGAGAGTAATGTTGAGCAGTTCTTC.